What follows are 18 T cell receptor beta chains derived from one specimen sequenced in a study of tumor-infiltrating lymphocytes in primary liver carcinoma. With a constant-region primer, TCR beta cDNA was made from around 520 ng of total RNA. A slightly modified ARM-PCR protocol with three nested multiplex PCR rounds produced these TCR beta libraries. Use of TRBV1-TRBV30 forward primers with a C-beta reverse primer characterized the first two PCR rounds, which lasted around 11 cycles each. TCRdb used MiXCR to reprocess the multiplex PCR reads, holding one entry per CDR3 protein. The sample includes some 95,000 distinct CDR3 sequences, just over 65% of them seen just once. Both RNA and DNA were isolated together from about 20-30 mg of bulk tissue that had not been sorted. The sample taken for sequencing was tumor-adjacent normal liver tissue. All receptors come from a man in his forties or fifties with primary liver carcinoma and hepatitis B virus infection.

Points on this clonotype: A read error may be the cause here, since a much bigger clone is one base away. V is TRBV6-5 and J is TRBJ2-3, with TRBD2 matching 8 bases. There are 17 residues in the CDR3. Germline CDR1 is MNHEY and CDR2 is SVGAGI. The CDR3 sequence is CAGSGLGSGSQGDTQYF. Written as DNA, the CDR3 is TGTGCCGGCAGTGGACTTGGGAGCGGGAGTCAAGGAGATACGCAGTATTTT.

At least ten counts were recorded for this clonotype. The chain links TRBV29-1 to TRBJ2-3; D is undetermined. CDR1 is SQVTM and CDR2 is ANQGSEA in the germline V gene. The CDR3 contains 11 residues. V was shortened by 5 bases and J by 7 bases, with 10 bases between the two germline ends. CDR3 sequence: CSVSLANTQYF. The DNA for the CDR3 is TGCAGCGTTTCTTTAGCAAATACGCAGTATTTT.

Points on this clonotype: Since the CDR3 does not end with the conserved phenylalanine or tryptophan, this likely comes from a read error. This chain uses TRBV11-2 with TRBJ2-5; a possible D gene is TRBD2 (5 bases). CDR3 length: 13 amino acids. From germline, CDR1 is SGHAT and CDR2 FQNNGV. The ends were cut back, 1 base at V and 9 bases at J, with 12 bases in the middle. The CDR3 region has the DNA TGTGCCAGCAGCTTAGGAGGGTGGACGGCCCAGTACCTC. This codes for CASSLGGWTAQYL.

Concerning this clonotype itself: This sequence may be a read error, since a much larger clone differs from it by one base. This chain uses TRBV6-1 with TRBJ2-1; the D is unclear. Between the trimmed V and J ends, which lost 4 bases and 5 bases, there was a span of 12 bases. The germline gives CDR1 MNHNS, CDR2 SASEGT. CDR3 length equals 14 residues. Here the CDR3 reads CASSGLGRDNEQFF. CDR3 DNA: TGTGCCAGCAGTGGGCTCGGAAGGGACAATGAGCAGTTCTTC.

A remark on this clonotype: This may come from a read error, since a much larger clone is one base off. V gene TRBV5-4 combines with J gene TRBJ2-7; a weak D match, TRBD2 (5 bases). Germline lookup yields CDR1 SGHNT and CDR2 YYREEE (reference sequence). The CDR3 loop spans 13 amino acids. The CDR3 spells CASGAVHSYEQCF. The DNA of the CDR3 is TGTGCCAGCGGAGCGGTCCATTCCTACGAGCAGTGCTTC.

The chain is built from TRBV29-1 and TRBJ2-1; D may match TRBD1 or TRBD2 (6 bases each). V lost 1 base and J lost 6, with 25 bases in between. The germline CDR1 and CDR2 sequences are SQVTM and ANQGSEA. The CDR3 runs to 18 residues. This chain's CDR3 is CSVEGGPSVGPFVNEQFF. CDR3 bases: TGCAGCGTTGAAGGGGGGCCTAGCGTGGGACCCTTTGTCAATGAGCAGTTCTTC.

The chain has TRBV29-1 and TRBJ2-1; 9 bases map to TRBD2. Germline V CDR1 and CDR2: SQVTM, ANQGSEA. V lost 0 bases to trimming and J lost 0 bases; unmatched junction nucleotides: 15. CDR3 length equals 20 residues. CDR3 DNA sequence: TGCAGCGTTGAAGAAGTCGGGGCTAGCGGGATCATTAGCTCCTACAATGAGCAGTTCTTC. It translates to CSVEEVGASGIISSYNEQFF.

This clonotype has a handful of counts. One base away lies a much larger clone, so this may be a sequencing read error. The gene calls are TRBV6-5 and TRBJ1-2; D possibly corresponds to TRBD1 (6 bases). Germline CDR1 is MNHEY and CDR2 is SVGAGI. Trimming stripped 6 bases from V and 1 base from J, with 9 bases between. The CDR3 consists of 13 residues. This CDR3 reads CASSLRGNYGYTF. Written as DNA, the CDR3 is TGTGCCAGCAGCCTCAGGGGTAACTATGGCTACACCTTC.

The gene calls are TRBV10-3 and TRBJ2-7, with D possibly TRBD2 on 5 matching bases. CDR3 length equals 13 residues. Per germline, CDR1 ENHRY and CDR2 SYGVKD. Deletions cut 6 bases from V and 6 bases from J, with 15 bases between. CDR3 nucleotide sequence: TGTGCCATCAGCGTAGTGGGAGAAGGCGAGCAGTACTTC. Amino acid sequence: CAISVVGEGEQYF.

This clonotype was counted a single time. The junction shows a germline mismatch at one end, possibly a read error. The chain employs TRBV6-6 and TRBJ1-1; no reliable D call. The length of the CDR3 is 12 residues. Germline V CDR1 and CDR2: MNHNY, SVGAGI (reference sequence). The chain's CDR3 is CASSYGNTEDFF. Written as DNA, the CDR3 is TGTGCCAGCAGTTACGGGAACACTGAAGATTTCTTT.

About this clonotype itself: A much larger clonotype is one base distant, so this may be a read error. DNA for the CDR3: TGTGCCAGCAGCGGGAAGCGGGAGGGCCTCGATGAGCAGTTATTC. Protein sequence: CASSGKREGLDEQLF. The rearrangement links TRBV5-4 to TRBJ2-1, with 10 bases fitting TRBD2. CDR3 length: 15 residues. Germline V gene sequence: CDR1 SGHNT, CDR2 YYREEE (reference sequence).

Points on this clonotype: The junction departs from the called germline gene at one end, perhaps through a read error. CDR3 residues: CASSRRLAGAQETHYF. CDR3 bases: TGTGCCAGCAGCCGCAGACTTGCGGGAGCTCAAGAGACCCACTACTTC. V and J are TRBV11-2 and TRBJ2-5; 7 bases are shared with TRBD2. Germline CDR1 and CDR2: SGHAT and FQNNGV. The CDR3 length is 16 residues. The full variable domain, its missing parts supplied by reference TRBV11-2 and TRBJ2-5, is EAGVAQSPRYKIIEKRQSVAFWCNPISGHATLYWYQQILGQGPKLLIQFQNNGVVDDSQLPKDRFSAERLKGVDSTLKIQPAKLEDSAVYLCASSRRLAGAQETHYFGPGTRLLVL.

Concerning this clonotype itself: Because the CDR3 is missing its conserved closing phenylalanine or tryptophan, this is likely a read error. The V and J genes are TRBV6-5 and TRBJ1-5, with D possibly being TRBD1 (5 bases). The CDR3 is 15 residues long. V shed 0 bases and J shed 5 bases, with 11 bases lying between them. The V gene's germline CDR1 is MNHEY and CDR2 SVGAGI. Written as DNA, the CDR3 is TGTGCCAGCAGTTACTCGGGGGATGGGGATCAGCCCCAGCATATT. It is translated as CASSYSGDGDQPQHI.

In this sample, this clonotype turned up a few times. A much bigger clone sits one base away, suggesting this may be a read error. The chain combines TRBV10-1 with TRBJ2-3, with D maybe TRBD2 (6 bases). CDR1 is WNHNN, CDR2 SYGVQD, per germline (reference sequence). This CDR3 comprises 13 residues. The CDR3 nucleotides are TGCACCAGCAGTAGGGACTTGGGAGATACGCAGTATTTT. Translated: CTSSRDLGDTQYF.

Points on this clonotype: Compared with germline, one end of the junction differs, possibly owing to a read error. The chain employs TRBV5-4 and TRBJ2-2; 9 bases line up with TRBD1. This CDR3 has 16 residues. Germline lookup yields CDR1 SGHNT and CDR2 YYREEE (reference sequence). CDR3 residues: CVSSPSDRGGTGELVF. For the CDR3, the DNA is TGTGTCAGCAGCCCCTCGGACAGGGGAGGAACCGGGGAGCTGGTTTTT. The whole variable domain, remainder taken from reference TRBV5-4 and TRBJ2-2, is ETGVTQSPTHLIKTRGQQVTLRCSSQSGHNTVSWYQQALGQGPQFIFQYYREEENGRGNFPPRFSGLQFPNYSSELNVNALELDDSALYLCVSSPSDRGGTGELVFGEGSRLTVL.

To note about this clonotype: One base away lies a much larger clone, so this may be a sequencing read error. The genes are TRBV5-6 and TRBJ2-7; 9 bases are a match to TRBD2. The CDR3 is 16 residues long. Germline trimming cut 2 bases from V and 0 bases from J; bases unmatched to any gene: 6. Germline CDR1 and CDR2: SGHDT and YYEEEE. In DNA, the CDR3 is TGTGCCAGCAGCTTACTAGCGGGTTCAATCTCCTACGAGCAGTACTTC. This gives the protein CASSLLAGSISYEQYF.

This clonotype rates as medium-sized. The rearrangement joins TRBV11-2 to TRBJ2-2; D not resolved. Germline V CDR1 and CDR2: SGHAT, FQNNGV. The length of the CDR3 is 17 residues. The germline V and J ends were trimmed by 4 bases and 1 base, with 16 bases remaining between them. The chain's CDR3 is CASSWIGKQLNTGELFF. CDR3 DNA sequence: TGTGCCAGCAGCTGGATTGGGAAACAGTTGAACACCGGGGAGCTGTTTTTT.

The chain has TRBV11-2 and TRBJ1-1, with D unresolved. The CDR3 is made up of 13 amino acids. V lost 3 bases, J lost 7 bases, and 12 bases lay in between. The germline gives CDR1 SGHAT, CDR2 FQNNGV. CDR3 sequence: CASSFSEIVEAFF. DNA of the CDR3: TGTGCCAGCAGCTTTTCGGAAATTGTTGAAGCTTTCTTT.